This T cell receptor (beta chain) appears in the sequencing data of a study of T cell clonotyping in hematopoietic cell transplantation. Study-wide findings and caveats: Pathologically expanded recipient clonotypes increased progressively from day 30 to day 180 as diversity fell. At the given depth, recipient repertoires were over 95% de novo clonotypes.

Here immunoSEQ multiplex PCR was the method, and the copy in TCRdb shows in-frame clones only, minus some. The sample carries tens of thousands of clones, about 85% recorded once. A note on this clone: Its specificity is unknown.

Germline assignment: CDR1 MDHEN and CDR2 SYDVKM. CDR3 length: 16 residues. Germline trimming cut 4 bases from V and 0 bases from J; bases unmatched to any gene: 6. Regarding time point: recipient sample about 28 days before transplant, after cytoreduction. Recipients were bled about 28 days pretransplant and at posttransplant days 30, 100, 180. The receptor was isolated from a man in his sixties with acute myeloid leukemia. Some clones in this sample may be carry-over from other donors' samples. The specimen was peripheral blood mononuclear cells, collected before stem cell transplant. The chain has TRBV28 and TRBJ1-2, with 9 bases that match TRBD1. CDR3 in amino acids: CASSSSGTGTNYGYTF. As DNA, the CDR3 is TGTGCCAGCAGTTCATCCGGGACAGGGACTAACTATGGCTACACCTTC.